This TCR beta chain was recovered during a study of blood T cell repertoires in COVID-19. Background on the study: Whether acute or convalescent, the COVID-19 samples came from the United States, Italy and Spain.

The repertoire was sequenced with immunoSEQ multiplex PCR; TCRdb's copy has only in-frame clones and lacks some. The table records roughly 99,000 clones, 84% of them present only once. The germline V and J ends were trimmed by 2 bases and 5 bases, with 9 bases remaining between them. This CDR3 has 13 residues. The chain combines TRBV12-3 or TRBV12-4 with TRBJ1-2, with D perhaps matching TRBD1 (5 bases). The sequence came from a human donor in a cohort sampled during active COVID-19. The sequencing sample was made of peripheral blood. CDR3 amino acids: CASSLRDYYGYTF. The DNA of the CDR3 is TGTGCCAGCAGTTTAAGGGACTATTATGGCTACACCTTC.